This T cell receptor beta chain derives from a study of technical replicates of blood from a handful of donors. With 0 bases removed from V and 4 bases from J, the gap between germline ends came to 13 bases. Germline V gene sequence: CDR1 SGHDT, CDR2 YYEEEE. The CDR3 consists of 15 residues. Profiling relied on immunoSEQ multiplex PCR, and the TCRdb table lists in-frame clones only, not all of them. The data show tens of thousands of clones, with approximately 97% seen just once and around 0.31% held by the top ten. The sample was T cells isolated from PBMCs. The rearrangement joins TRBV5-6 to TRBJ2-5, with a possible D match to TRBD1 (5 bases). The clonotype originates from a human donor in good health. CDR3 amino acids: CASSLGGATGETQYF. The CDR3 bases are TGTGCCAGCAGCTTGGGTGGGGCTACGGGAGAGACCCAGTACTTC.